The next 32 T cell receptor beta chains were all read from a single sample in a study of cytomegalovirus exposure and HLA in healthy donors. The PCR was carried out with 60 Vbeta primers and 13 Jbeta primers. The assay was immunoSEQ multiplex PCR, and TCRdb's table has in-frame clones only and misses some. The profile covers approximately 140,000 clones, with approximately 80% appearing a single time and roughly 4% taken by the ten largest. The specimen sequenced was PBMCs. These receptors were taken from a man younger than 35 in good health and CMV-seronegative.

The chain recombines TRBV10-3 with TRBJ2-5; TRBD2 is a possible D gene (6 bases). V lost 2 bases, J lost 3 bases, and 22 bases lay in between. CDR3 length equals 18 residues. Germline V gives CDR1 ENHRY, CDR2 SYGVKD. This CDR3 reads CAISEPSPGARGKETQYF. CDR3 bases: TGTGCCATCAGTGAGCCCAGCCCCGGGGCGCGGGGAAAAGAGACCCAGTACTTC.

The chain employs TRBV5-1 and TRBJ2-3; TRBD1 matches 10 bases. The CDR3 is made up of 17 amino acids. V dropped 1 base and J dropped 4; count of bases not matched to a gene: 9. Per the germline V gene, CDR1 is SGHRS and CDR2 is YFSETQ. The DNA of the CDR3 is TGCGCCAGCAGCTTGAGAACCGGGACAGGGGTCGCAGATACGCAGTATTTT. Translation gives CASSLRTGTGVADTQYF.

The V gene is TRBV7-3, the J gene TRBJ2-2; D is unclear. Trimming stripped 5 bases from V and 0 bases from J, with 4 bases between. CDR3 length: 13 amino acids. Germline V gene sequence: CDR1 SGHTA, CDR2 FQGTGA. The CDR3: CASSPSNTGELFF. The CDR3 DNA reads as TGTGCCAGCAGCCCCTCGAACACCGGGGAGCTGTTTTTT.

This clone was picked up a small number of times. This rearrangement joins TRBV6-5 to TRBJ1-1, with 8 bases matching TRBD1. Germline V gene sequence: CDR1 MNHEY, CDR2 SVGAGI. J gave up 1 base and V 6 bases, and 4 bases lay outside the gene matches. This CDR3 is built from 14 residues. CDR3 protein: CASRGTGENTEAFF. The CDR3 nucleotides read TGTGCCAGCAGGGGGACAGGCGAGAACACTGAAGCTTTCTTT.

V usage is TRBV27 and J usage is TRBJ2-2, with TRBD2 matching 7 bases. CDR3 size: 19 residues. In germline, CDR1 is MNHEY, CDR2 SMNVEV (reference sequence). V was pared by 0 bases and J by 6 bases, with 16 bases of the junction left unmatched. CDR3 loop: CASSLSSPPGGHVPGELFF. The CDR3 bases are TGTGCCAGCAGTTTATCCTCTCCTCCGGGGGGTCATGTACCCGGGGAGCTGTTTTTT.

CDR3 residues: CASSLQPGQGDHEQYF. The CDR3 nucleotides read TGCGCCAGCAGCTTACAACCGGGACAGGGTGACCACGAGCAGTACTTC. The genes are TRBV5-1 and TRBJ2-7, with TRBD1 matching over 9 bases. Unmatched junction bases numbered 11, after V lost 2 bases and J lost 5 bases. This CDR3 is built from 16 residues. Looked up from germline, CDR1 is SGHRS and CDR2 is YFSETQ.

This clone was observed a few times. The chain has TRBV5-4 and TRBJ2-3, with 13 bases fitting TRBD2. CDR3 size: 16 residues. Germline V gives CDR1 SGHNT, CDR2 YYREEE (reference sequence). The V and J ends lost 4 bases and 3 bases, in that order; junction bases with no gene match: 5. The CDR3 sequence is CASSPPLAGGTDTQYF. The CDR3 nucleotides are TGTGCCAGCAGCCCCCCACTAGCGGGAGGGACAGATACGCAGTATTTT. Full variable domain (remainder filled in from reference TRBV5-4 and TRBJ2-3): ETGVTQSPTHLIKTRGQQVTLRCSSQSGHNTVSWYQQALGQGPQFIFQYYREEENGRGNFPPRFSGLQFPNYSSELNVNALELDDSALYLCASSPPLAGGTDTQYFGPGTRLTVL.

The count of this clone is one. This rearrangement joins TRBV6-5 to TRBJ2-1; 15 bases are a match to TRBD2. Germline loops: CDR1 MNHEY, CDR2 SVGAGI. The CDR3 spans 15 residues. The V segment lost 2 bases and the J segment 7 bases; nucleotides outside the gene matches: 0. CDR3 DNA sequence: TGTGCCAGCAGTTACGGACTAGCGGGAGGGAATGAGCAGTTCTTC. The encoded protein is CASSYGLAGGNEQFF.

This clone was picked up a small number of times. The DNA of the CDR3 is TGTGCCAGCACCATCTCCGGGACAGGGGGACTTTACTATGGCTACACCTTC. Protein sequence: CASTISGTGGLYYGYTF. The chain employs TRBV28 and TRBJ1-2; the match to TRBD1 covers 11 bases. Trimming took 7 bases from V and 3 from J; bases not matched to a gene: 13. The length of the CDR3 is 17 residues. Germline lookup yields CDR1 MDHEN and CDR2 SYDVKM.

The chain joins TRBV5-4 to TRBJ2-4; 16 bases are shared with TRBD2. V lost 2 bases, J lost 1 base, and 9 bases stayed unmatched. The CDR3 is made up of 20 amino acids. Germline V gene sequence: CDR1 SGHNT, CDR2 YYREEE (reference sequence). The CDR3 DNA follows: TGTGCCAGCAGCTTCGATCGGGGACTAGCGGGGGGGCTGGCCAAAAACATTCAGTACTTC. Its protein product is CASSFDRGLAGGLAKNIQYF.

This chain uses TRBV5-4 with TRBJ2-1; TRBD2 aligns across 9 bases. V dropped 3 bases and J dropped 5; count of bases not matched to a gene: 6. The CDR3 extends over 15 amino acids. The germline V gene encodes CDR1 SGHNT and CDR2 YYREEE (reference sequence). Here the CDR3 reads CASSSGGGAHNEQFF. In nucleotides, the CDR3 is TGTGCCAGCAGCTCCGGCGGGGGGGCTCACAATGAGCAGTTCTTC.

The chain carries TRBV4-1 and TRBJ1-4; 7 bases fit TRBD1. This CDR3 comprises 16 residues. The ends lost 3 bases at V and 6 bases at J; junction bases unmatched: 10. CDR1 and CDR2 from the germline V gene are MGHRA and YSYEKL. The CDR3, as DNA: TGCGCCAGCAGCCAGTACGACAGGGAAGGGCATGAAAAACTGTTTTTT. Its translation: CASSQYDREGHEKLFF.

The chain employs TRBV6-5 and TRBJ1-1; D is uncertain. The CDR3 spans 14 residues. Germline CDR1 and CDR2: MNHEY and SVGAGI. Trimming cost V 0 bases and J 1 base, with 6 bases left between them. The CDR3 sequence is CASSYSRRNTEAFF. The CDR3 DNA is TGTGCCAGCAGTTACTCGCGGAGGAACACTGAAGCTTTCTTT.

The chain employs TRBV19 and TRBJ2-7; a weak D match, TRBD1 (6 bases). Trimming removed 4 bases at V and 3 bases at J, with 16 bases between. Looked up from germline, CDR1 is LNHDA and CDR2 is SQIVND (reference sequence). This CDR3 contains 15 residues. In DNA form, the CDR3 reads TGTGCCAGTAGTAATCAGGGGATGGGGCTCTACGAGCAGTACTTC. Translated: CASSNQGMGLYEQYF.

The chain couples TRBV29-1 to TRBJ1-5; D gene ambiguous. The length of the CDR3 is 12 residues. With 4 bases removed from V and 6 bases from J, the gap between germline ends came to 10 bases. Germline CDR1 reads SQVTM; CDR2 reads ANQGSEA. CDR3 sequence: CSVGGRGQPQHF. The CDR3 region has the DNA TGCAGCGTTGGAGGGCGCGGTCAGCCCCAGCATTTT.

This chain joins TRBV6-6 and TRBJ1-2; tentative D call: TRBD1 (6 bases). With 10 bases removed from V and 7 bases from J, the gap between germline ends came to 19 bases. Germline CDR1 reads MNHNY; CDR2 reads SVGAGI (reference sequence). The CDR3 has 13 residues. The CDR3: CATTRITQGGYTF. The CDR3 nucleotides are TGTGCCACAACGCGAATAACACAGGGTGGCTACACCTTC.

The CDR3 region is CASSVTITENTEAFF. The CDR3 DNA sequence: TGTGCCAGCAGCGTAACCATCACAGAGAACACTGAAGCTTTCTTT. The V gene is TRBV9, the J gene TRBJ1-1; unclear D gene. CDR3 size: 15 residues. Trimming removed 1 base from V and 1 base from J, with 11 bases in between. Germline-derived CDR1 and CDR2 are SGDLS and YYNGEE.

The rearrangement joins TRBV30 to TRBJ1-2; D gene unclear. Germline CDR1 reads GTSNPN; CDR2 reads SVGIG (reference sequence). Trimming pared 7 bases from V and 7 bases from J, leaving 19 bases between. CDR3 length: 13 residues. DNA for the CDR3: TGTGCCTCCCCAGCGGTTAGATTGGGTGGCTACACCTTC. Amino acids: CASPAVRLGGYTF.

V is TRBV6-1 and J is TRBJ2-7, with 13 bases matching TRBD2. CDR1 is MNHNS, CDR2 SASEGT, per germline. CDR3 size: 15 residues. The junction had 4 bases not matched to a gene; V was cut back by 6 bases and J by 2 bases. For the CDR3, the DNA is TGTGCCAGCAGAGAGGGACTAGCGGGAACCTACGAGCAGTACTTC. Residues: CASREGLAGTYEQYF.

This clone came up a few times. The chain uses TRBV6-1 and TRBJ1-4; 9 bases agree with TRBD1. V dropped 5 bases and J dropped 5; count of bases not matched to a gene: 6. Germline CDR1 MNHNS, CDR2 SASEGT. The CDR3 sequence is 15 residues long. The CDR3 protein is CASSPRQGGNEKLFF. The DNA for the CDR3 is TGTGCCAGCAGTCCTCGACAGGGGGGGAATGAAAAACTGTTTTTT.

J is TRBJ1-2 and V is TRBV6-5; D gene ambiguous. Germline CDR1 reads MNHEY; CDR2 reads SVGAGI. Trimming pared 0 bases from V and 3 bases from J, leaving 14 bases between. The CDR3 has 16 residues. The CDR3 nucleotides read TGTGCCAGCAGTTACTCGGGGTCGGGAAGCGACTATGGCTACACCTTC. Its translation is CASSYSGSGSDYGYTF.

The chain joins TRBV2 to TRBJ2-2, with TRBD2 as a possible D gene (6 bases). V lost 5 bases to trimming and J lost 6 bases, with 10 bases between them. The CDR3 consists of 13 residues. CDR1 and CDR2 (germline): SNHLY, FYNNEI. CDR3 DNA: TGTGCCAGCAGTTTTCTAGCGTCCGGGGAGCTGTTTTTT. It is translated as CASSFLASGELFF.

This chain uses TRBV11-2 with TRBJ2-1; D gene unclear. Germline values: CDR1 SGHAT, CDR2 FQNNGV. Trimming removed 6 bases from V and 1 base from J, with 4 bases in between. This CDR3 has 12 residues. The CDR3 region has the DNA TGTGCCAGCAGTTATTCCTACAATGAGCAGTTCTTC. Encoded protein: CASSYSYNEQFF.

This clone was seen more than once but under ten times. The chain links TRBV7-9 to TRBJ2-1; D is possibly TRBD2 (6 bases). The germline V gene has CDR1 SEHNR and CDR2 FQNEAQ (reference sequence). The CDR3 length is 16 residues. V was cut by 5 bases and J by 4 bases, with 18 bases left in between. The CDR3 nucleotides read TGTGCCAGCAGCCCACGGGACTTGGGCGGTTACAATGAGCAGTTCTTC. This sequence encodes CASSPRDLGGYNEQFF.

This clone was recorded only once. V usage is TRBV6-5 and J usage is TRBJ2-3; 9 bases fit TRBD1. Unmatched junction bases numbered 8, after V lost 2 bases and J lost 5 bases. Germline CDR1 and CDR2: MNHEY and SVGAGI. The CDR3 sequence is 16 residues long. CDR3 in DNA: TGTGCCAGCAGTTACATCCCGGGACAGGGAAGAGATACGCAGTATTTT. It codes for CASSYIPGQGRDTQYF.

CDR3 DNA sequence: TGTGCCAGCTCACCACGGCAGGCAGATAATGAAAAACTGTTTTTT. This gives the protein CASSPRQADNEKLFF. This sequence joins TRBV18 and TRBJ1-4, with D hard to call. Germline V gene data show CDR1 as KGHSH and CDR2 as LQKENI. The CDR3 totals 15 residues. V gave up 1 base and J gave up 4 bases, with 10 bases separating them.

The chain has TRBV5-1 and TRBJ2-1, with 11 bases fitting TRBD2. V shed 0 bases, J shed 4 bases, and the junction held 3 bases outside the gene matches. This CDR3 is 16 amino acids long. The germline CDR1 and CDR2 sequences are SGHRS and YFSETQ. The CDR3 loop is CASSLGVAGGYNEQFF. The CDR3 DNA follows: TGCGCCAGCAGCTTGGGGGTAGCGGGAGGGTACAATGAGCAGTTCTTC.

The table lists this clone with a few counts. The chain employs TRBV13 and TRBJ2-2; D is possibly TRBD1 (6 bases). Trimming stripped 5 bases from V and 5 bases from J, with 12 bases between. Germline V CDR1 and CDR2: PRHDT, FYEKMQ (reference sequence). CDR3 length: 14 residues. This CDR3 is CASSPDDRTGELFF. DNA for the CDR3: TGTGCCAGCAGCCCGGACGACAGGACCGGGGAGCTGTTTTTT.

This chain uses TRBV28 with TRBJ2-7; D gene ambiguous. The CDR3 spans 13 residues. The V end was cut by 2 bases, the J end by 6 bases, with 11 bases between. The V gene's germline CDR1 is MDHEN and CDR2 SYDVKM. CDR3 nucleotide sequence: TGTGCCAGCAGTTTAGCCGTCCCGAGCGAGCAGTACTTC. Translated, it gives CASSLAVPSEQYF.

As DNA, the CDR3 is TGTGCCAGCAGTCGAGCAGGGGGCTCAAGCTCCTACAATGAGCAGTTCTTC. Translation gives CASSRAGGSSSYNEQFF. The chain carries TRBV2 and TRBJ2-1; 8 bases line up with TRBD1. The CDR3 is 17 residues long. Trimming took 5 bases from V and 0 from J; bases not matched to a gene: 9. Per the germline V gene, CDR1 is SNHLY and CDR2 is FYNNEI.

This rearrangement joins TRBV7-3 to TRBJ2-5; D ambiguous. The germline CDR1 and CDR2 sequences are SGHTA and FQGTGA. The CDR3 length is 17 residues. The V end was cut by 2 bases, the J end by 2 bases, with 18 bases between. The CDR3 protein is CASSLRGSVESQETQYF. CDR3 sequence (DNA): TGTGCCAGCAGCTTACGCGGTTCGGTCGAGTCTCAAGAGACCCAGTACTTC.

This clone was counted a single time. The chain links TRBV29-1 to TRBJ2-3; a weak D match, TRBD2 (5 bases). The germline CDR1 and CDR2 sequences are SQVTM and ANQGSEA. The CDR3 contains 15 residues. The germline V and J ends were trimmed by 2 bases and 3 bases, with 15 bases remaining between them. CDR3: CSVEWEWERTDTQYF. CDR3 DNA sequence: TGCAGCGTTGAATGGGAGTGGGAGCGAACAGATACGCAGTATTTT.